This T cell receptor (beta chain) was sequenced for a study of blood T cell repertoires in COVID-19. Here immunoSEQ multiplex PCR was the method, and the copy in TCRdb shows in-frame clones only, minus some. The repertoire has approximately 210,000 clones, 65% to 80% of them found once; the top ten carry about 15%. Germline V gene lookup returns CDR1 LGHDT and CDR2 YNNKEL (reference sequence). V lost 1 base and J lost 9, with 7 bases in between. This CDR3 is 12 amino acids long. This chain links TRBV3-1 (or the pseudogene TRBV3-2) with TRBJ1-3; no clear D gene. Sequenced input: PBMCs or T cells enriched from blood (not recorded which). This TCR came from a woman between 45 and 65 years old with acute COVID-19. The CDR3 nucleotides are TGTGCCAGCAGCCAAGGTAGAAGCACCATATATTTT. Translated: CASSQGRSTIYF.